This T cell receptor beta chain was identified in a study of cytomegalovirus exposure and HLA in healthy donors. The wider study: The roughly 700 first-cohort repertoires shared a platform with the approximately 110 validation repertoires, as reported in a later analysis. Study findings and constraints: In a later analysis, first-cohort TCR clusters were found to tend to co-occur in the 100 to 150 validation repertoires.

As for this clone: Its antigen is undetermined.

The CDR3 contains 15 residues. Germline-derived CDR1 and CDR2 are SGDLS and YYNGEE. J lost 5 bases, V lost 5 bases, and 8 bases had no gene match. The donors belonged to the roughly 110-subject validation cohort, separate from the approximately 700-subject first cohort. Profiling relied on immunoSEQ multiplex PCR, and the TCRdb table lists in-frame clones only, not all of them. This table has about 97,000 clones, about 95% appearing once. The TCR was taken from a woman aged 18-35 years in good health and CMV-seronegative. Sequencing used PBMCs. J is TRBJ1-2 and V is TRBV9, with TRBD1 matching 11 bases. The CDR3 loop reads CASRDFGTGGYGYTF. DNA of the CDR3: TGTGCCAGCAGGGACTTTGGGACAGGGGGATATGGCTACACCTTC. Full variable domain (rest looked up from reference TRBV9 and TRBJ1-2): DSGVTQTPKHLITATGQRVTLRCSPRSGDLSVYWYQQSLDQGLQFLIQYYNGEERAKGNILERFSAQQFPDLHSELNLSSLELGDSALYFCASRDFGTGGYGYTFGSGTRLTVV.